One sample yielded the 29 T cell receptor beta chains listed below, sequenced in a study of control samples from healthy donors and cancer patients. The data were produced by immunoSEQ multiplex PCR, yet TCRdb's version contains in-frame clones alone and is incomplete. The data show 70,000 or so clones, about 87% seen once. Material: blood. The source is a man aged 45-65 years in good health.

The genes are TRBV27 and TRBJ1-5, with 7 bases aligning to TRBD1. V lost 6 bases, J lost 5 bases, and 4 bases stayed unmatched. CDR1 MNHEY and CDR2 SMNVEV come from the germline V gene (reference sequence). The CDR3 consists of 13 residues. CDR3 nucleotide sequence: TGTGCCAGCAGAACAGGGGTCGATCAGCCCCAGCATTTT. This codes for CASRTGVDQPQHF.

This clone appeared a single time. The V gene is TRBV7-2, the J gene TRBJ2-7; maybe TRBD1 (5 bases). The CDR3 loop spans 12 amino acids. Germline loops: CDR1 SGHTA, CDR2 FQGNSA. Trimming removed 5 bases at V and 4 bases at J, with 9 bases between. CDR3 loop: CASSQTDYEQYF. The DNA for the CDR3 is TGTGCCAGCAGCCAGACAGATTACGAGCAGTACTTC.

The chain employs TRBV27 and TRBJ2-7; the D is unclear. The germline V and J ends were trimmed by 3 bases and 0 bases, with 6 bases remaining between them. Germline CDR1 is MNHEY and CDR2 is SMNVEV (reference sequence). This CDR3 is 13 amino acids long. This CDR3 is CASSLTGSYEQYF. The CDR3 nucleotides read TGTGCCAGCAGTTTGACTGGCTCCTACGAGCAGTACTTC.

The chain has TRBV10-3 and TRBJ1-3, with D perhaps matching TRBD1 (5 bases). The V gene lost 4 bases and the J gene lost 3 bases, with 22 bases spanning the gap. The CDR3 sequence is 18 residues long. Germline-derived CDR1 and CDR2 are ENHRY and SYGVKD. The CDR3 coding sequence is TGTGCCATCAGTGGGGCGGTCGCGGCAGCGGGACTTGGAAACACCATATATTTT. Translating gives CAISGAVAAAGLGNTIYF.

The chain carries TRBV28 and TRBJ1-4; 10 positions agree with TRBD1. Per germline, CDR1 MDHEN and CDR2 SYDVKM. V was pared by 1 base and J by 4 bases, with 3 bases of the junction left unmatched. The CDR3 covers 16 residues. The CDR3 loop reads CASSLLGQGNNEKLFF. The CDR3 nucleotides read TGTGCCAGCAGTTTATTGGGACAGGGGAATAATGAAAAACTGTTTTTT.

This clone appeared a few times. The rearrangement uses TRBV5-8 and TRBJ2-3, with D unclear. This CDR3 spans 11 amino acids. Germline V gives CDR1 SGHTS, CDR2 YDEGEE. V lost 1 base and J lost 3, with 0 bases in between. This chain's CDR3 is CASSLTDTQYF. The CDR3 DNA reads as TGTGCCAGCAGCTTGACAGATACGCAGTATTTT.

The CDR3 region is CATSSFRLAGGTSEQYF. The CDR3 region has the DNA TGTGCCACCAGCAGCTTTAGACTAGCGGGAGGGACTAGCGAGCAGTACTTC. The chain links TRBV15 to TRBJ2-7; 14 bases agree with TRBD2. The CDR3 length is 17 residues. The junction had 10 bases not matched to a gene; V was cut back by 3 bases and J by 6 bases. Per the germline V gene, CDR1 is LNHNV and CDR2 is YYDKDF (reference sequence).

V gene TRBV6-2 or TRBV6-3 combines with J gene TRBJ2-4, with D perhaps matching TRBD1 or TRBD2 (5 bases each). CDR3 size: 14 residues. V lost 3 bases and J 13 bases, leaving 19 bases between the germline ends. The germline gives CDR1 MNHEY, CDR2 SVGEGT. The CDR3 DNA sequence: TGTGCCAGCAGTTATGGTTCCCCCGGGACGAGGCAGTACTTC. Translating it yields CASSYGSPGTRQYF.

The V and J genes are TRBV19 and TRBJ1-1; D not certain. V was trimmed by 0 bases and J by 11 bases, leaving 10 bases between them. This CDR3 is 12 amino acids long. The germline V gene has CDR1 LNHDA and CDR2 SQIVND (reference sequence). CDR3 nucleotides: TGTGCCAGTAGTATAGACGTAGGTCGGGCTTTCTTT. Its translation: CASSIDVGRAFF.

CDR3 coding DNA: TGTGCCAGCAGCTCCGTACAGCGGCCCCACGAGCAGTACTTC. The encoded protein is CASSSVQRPHEQYF. The J gene is TRBJ2-7, the V gene TRBV11-3, with a tentative D call TRBD2 (5 bases). The V and J ends lost 4 bases and 5 bases respectively, with 15 bases between them. In germline, CDR1 is SGHNT, CDR2 YENEEA. This CDR3 has 14 residues.

This clone was observed a single time. The chain joins TRBV23-1 to TRBJ1-2; no firm D call. TRBV23-1 belongs to the ORF category, with a function that is uncertain. V was cut by 2 bases and J by 0 bases, with 10 bases left in between. The CDR3 covers 15 residues. CDR3 protein: CASSQRRPANYGYTF. CDR3 DNA: TGCGCCAGCAGTCAAAGAAGGCCAGCTAACTATGGCTACACCTTC.

CDR3 residues: CASSMRRLAGLDEQFF. The CDR3 DNA reads TGTGCCAGCAGCATGCGCAGACTAGCGGGGCTAGATGAGCAGTTCTTC. The chain has TRBV7-2 and TRBJ2-1; 11 bases are shared with TRBD2. V lost 5 bases to trimming and J lost 8 bases; unmatched junction nucleotides: 11. Germline V CDR1 and CDR2: SGHTA, FQGNSA. The CDR3 loop spans 16 amino acids.

This rearrangement joins TRBV5-4 to TRBJ2-1; 10 bases match TRBD1. Germline-derived CDR1 and CDR2 are SGHNT and YYREEE (reference sequence). J gave up 7 bases and V 2 bases, and 6 bases lay outside the gene matches. CDR3 length: 15 residues. The CDR3: CASSLPGQGLNEQFF. CDR3 coding DNA: TGTGCCAGCAGCTTACCGGGACAGGGGTTAAATGAGCAGTTCTTC. Together with reference TRBV5-4 and TRBJ2-1, the CDR3 gives the full variable domain: ETGVTQSPTHLIKTRGQQVTLRCSSQSGHNTVSWYQQALGQGPQFIFQYYREEENGRGNFPPRFSGLQFPNYSSELNVNALELDDSALYLCASSLPGQGLNEQFFGPGTRLTVL.

The chain uses TRBV3-1 (or the pseudogene TRBV3-2) and TRBJ2-3, with D perhaps given as TRBD1 or TRBD2 (5 bases each). The CDR3 loop spans 12 amino acids. CDR1 LGHDT and CDR2 YNNKEL come from the germline V gene (reference sequence). The V end was cut by 0 bases, the J end by 11 bases, with 9 bases between. CDR3 protein: CASSQDLGGQYF. CDR3 DNA sequence: TGTGCCAGCAGCCAAGATCTTGGGGGGCAGTATTTT.

V usage is TRBV7-9 and J usage is TRBJ2-1; D possibly corresponds to TRBD2 (6 bases). V lost 1 base and J lost 2, with 18 bases in between. Per the germline V gene, CDR1 is SEHNR and CDR2 is FQNEAQ (reference sequence). The CDR3 loop spans 18 amino acids. The CDR3 region has the DNA TGTGCCAGCAGCTTAGGGTCCCAAGCACTAGCTCCCTACAATGAGCAGTTCTTC. Translated: CASSLGSQALAPYNEQFF.

This chain joins TRBV9 and TRBJ2-3; TRBD1 is a possible D gene (5 bases). This CDR3 is 18 amino acids long. V lost 5 bases and J 1 base, leaving 23 bases between the germline ends. CDR1 SGDLS and CDR2 YYNGEE come from the germline V gene. The DNA for the CDR3 is TGTGCCAGCAGTGCCGGAAGGGGCCAGGATTGGGGCACAGATACGCAGTATTTT. Protein product: CASSAGRGQDWGTDTQYF. The complete variable domain, with remaining parts taken from reference TRBV9 and TRBJ2-3, reads DSGVTQTPKHLITATGQRVTLRCSPRSGDLSVYWYQQSLDQGLQFLIQYYNGEERAKGNILERFSAQQFPDLHSELNLSSLELGDSALYFCASSAGRGQDWGTDTQYFGPGTRLTVL.

The chain employs TRBV6-5 and TRBJ2-5, with D possibly being TRBD1 or TRBD2 (6 bases each). CDR1 and CDR2 (germline): MNHEY, SVGAGI. The CDR3 runs to 14 residues. V lost 7 bases and J 2 bases, leaving 14 bases between the germline ends. This chain's CDR3 is CASTYGGRQETQYF. The CDR3 DNA reads TGTGCCAGCACCTATGGGGGGCGACAAGAGACCCAGTACTTC.

V and J are TRBV6-1 and TRBJ1-5; 10 bases align to TRBD1. Losses at the gene ends were 1 base for V and 0 bases for J; bases not matched to a gene: 9. CDR1 and CDR2 (germline): MNHNS, SASEGT. The CDR3 is 19 residues long. CDR3 protein: CASSEGDRGFDNSNQPQHF. As DNA, the CDR3 is TGTGCCAGCAGTGAAGGGGACAGGGGATTCGATAATAGCAATCAGCCCCAGCATTTT.

CDR3 sequence: CASSVLRGGVYDYEQYF. CDR3 nucleotides: TGCGCCAGCAGCGTACTCCGAGGCGGGGTCTACGACTACGAGCAGTACTTC. V usage is TRBV5-1 and J usage is TRBJ2-7; D possibly corresponds to TRBD2 (6 bases). The CDR3 is made up of 17 amino acids. The V gene's germline CDR1 is SGHRS and CDR2 YFSETQ. Trimming stripped 4 bases from V and 3 bases from J, with 23 bases between.

The V gene is TRBV7-2, the J gene TRBJ2-1; no reliable D call. CDR3 length: 15 amino acids. Germline V gives CDR1 SGHTA, CDR2 FQGNSA. V shed 5 bases and J shed 8 bases, with 19 bases lying between them. CDR3 sequence reads: CASSPQPDLGHEQFF. As DNA, the CDR3 is TGTGCCAGCAGCCCTCAACCTGACCTCGGCCATGAGCAGTTCTTC.

This sequence joins TRBV19 and TRBJ1-2, with D tentatively TRBD1 (6 bases). Germline-derived CDR1 and CDR2 are LNHDA and SQIVND (reference sequence). V gave up 6 bases and J gave up 2 bases, with 13 bases separating them. The CDR3 covers 14 residues. The CDR3 region is CASRATGRNYGYTF. CDR3 coding DNA: TGTGCCAGTAGGGCCACAGGGAGAAACTATGGCTACACCTTC.

This chain connects TRBV6-4 to TRBJ2-3; unclear D gene. This CDR3 is 15 amino acids long. Per the germline V gene, CDR1 is MRHNA and CDR2 is SNTAGT. The ends were cut back, 0 bases at V and 0 bases at J, with 7 bases in the middle. CDR3 in amino acids: CASSDSPTSTDTQYF. The DNA for the CDR3 is TGTGCCAGCAGTGACTCCCCCACTAGCACAGATACGCAGTATTTT.

This clone was observed a handful of times. The rearrangement joins TRBV30 to TRBJ2-2, with D perhaps TRBD1 or TRBD2 (5 bases each). Germline V gives CDR1 GTSNPN, CDR2 SVGIG (reference sequence). Trimming removed 0 bases at V and 6 bases at J, with 11 bases between. The CDR3 totals 14 residues. CDR3 nucleotides: TGTGCCTGGAGTGTCCAGGGAGCGGCCGGGGAGCTGTTTTTT. It yields the protein CAWSVQGAAGELFF.

As for this clone: A much larger clone differs by one base, so this may be a read error. The sample has other DNA sequences that encode this CDR3 too. This rearrangement joins TRBV24-1 to TRBJ1-1, with D possibly being TRBD1 (6 bases). Trimming shortened V by 3 bases and J by 4 bases, and 17 bases separated the two germline ends. There are 16 residues in the CDR3. Germline V gene data show CDR1 as KGHDR and CDR2 as SFDVKD. CDR3 region: CATSDTGSMGATEAFF. The CDR3, as DNA: TGTGCCACCAGTGATACTGGGTCCATGGGGGCCACTGAAGCTTTCTTT.

The chain has TRBV19 and TRBJ2-2, with D perhaps matching TRBD1 (5 bases). CDR3 length: 15 amino acids. The germline V and J ends were trimmed by 3 bases and 6 bases, with 14 bases remaining between them. Germline V gives CDR1 LNHDA, CDR2 SQIVND (reference sequence). The CDR3 DNA is TGTGCCAGTAGTATTCGGTCCCTACAGGCCGGGGAGCTGTTTTTT. Encoded protein: CASSIRSLQAGELFF.

The chain employs TRBV28 and TRBJ1-5, with 9 bases fitting TRBD1. This CDR3 is 16 amino acids long. Trimming at V came to 6 bases and at J to 2 bases, leaving 8 bases not matched to a gene. Germline CDR1 is MDHEN and CDR2 is SYDVKM. The CDR3 sequence is CASRPQQGAGNQPQHF. As DNA, the CDR3 is TGTGCCAGCAGGCCTCAACAGGGGGCAGGCAATCAGCCCCAGCATTTT.

This chain joins TRBV21-1 and TRBJ2-4; TRBD1 is the table's D call, not checked against the DNA. TRBV21-1 is a pseudogene. This CDR3 is 18 amino acids long. The CDR3 sequence is CASSKAKGALPSKNIQYF. CDR3 coding DNA: TGTGCCAGCAGCAAAGCGAAGGGGGCCCTACCCTCCAAAAACATTCAGTACTTC.

The sample holds one count of this clone. V and J are TRBV14 and TRBJ1-2; D gene ambiguous. Germline CDR1 reads SGHDN; CDR2 reads FVKESK. The ends were cut back, 0 bases at V and 4 bases at J, with 6 bases in the middle. The CDR3 runs to 13 residues. CDR3 bases: TGTGCCAGCAGCCAAGAATTCTTCTATGGCTACACCTTC. Translated, it gives CASSQEFFYGYTF.

As DNA, the CDR3 is TGTGCCAGCAGCCAAACTGGGCTTGGCGGGAACGGGGAGACCCAGTACTTC. Its translation: CASSQTGLGGNGETQYF. V is TRBV4-2 and J is TRBJ2-5, with D tentatively TRBD2 (6 bases). CDR3 length equals 17 residues. With 2 bases removed from V and 5 bases from J, the gap between germline ends came to 21 bases. Germline lookup yields CDR1 LGHNA and CDR2 YNFKEQ.